This record looks at one T cell receptor beta chain sequence and its context. The antigen remains unidentified. The data originate from a study of Ad26.COV2.S vaccination and SARS-CoV-2 variants. Overall study: Intramuscular Ad26.COV2.S doses were given once or twice, 56 days apart. General study results and limits: Breadth and depth estimates from TCRs may understate total T cell responses.

The germline gives CDR1 SGHAT, CDR2 FQNNGV. The CDR3 contains 14 residues. V lost 5 bases, J lost 6 bases, and 14 bases lay in between. Sequencing used immunoSEQ multiplex PCR; TCRdb keeps in-frame clones, though not all of them. The data show approximately 300,000 clones, with around 84% seen just once and less than 2% held by the top ten. The sample's treatment: roughly 20 received Ad26.COV2.S at low or high dose, single or two shots; five or six received placebo; per-sample allocation not given. It was on day 63 after the first vaccine or placebo injection that samples were taken. The receptor's source is a person between 18 and 59 years old who received the Ad26.COV2.S COVID-19 vaccine or a placebo. The J gene is TRBJ2-1, the V gene TRBV11-2, with D perhaps matching TRBD2 (5 bases). The sample here was peripheral blood, taken in a trial of Ad26.COV2.S vaccine versus placebo. CDR3 loop: CASSRGGRGNEQFF. The CDR3 DNA reads TGTGCCAGCAGCAGAGGAGGACGAGGCAATGAGCAGTTCTTC.